This T cell receptor beta chain was captured by sequencing in a study of T cell responses to AZD1222 COVID-19 vaccine. With regard to this clone: Its antigen is still unknown.

Study observations and caveats: AZD1222 recipients seropositive at baseline numbered only five or six.

Sequencing used immunoSEQ multiplex PCR; TCRdb keeps in-frame clones, though not all of them. The table records some 99,000 clones, 65% to 85% of them present only once. Germline CDR1 SEHNR, CDR2 FQNEAQ (reference sequence). This CDR3 spans 14 amino acids. V dropped 3 bases and J dropped 6 bases, with 9 bases sitting between them. The source was peripheral blood, collected 28 days after the second AZD1222 dose. The chain couples TRBV7-9 to TRBJ1-6, with D possibly being TRBD1 (5 bases). This clonotype originated in an adult who received the AZD1222 COVID-19 vaccine. The CDR3 region is CASSLGRANSPLHF. CDR3 nucleotides: TGTGCCAGCAGCTTGGGCAGGGCTAATTCACCCCTCCACTTT. Full variable domain (missing parts from reference TRBV7-9 and TRBJ1-6): DTGVSQNPRHKITKRGQNVTFRCDPISEHNRLYWYRQTLGQGPEFLTYFQNEAQLEKSRLLSDRFSAERPKGSFSTLEIQRTEQGDSAMYLCASSLGRANSPLHFGNGTRLTVT.